This T cell receptor beta chain was profiled in a study of multiple sclerosis patients with progressive multifocal leukoencephalopathy. The time point was: about a year of natalizumab therapy. TCRdb's copy holds only in-frame clones and misses some; the assay was immunoSEQ multiplex PCR. The sample lists more than 20,000 clones, roughly 90% occurring once. This CDR3 has 13 amino acids. V was trimmed by 2 bases and J by 9 bases, leaving 8 bases between them. The germline V gene encodes CDR1 MNHEY and CDR2 SMNVEV (reference sequence). This clonotype was sampled from a man aged 25-45 years with multiple sclerosis. Sequencing used PBMCs, obtained from a patient treated with natalizumab. This chain joins TRBV27 and TRBJ1-6; D is perhaps TRBD1 (6 bases). The CDR3 spells CASSLRGISPLHF. The CDR3 nucleotides are TGTGCCAGCAGTTTAAGGGGGATTTCACCCCTCCACTTT.